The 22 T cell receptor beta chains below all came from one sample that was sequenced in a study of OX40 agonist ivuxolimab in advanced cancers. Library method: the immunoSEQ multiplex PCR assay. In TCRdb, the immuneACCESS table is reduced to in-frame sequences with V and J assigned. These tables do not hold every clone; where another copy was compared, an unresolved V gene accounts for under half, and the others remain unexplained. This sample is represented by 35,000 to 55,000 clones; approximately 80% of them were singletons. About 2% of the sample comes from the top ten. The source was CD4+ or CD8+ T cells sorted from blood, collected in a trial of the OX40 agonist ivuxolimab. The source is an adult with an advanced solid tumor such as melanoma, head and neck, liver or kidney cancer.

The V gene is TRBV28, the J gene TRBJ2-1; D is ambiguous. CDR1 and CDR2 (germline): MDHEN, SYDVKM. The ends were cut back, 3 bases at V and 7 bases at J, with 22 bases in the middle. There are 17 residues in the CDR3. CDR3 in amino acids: CASSFRYLRQNGNEQFF. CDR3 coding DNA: TGTGCCAGCAGTTTTAGGTATTTGCGGCAGAATGGGAATGAGCAGTTCTTC.

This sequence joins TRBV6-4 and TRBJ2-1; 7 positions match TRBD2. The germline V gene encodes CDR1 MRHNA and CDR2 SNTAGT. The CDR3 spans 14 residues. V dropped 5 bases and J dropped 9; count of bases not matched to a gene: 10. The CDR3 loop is CASSLIWGGGEQFF. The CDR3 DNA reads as TGTGCCAGCAGTCTCATCTGGGGGGGTGGTGAGCAGTTCTTC.

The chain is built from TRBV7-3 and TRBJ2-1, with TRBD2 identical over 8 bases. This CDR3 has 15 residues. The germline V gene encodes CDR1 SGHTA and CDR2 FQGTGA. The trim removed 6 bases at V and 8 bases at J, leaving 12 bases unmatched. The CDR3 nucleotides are TGTGCCAGCAGTACAGAGGTAGCGGGGTTGGATGAGCAGTTCTTC. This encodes CASSTEVAGLDEQFF.

CDR3 residues: CAWSGPGGEQYF. Here the CDR3 DNA reads TGTGCCTGGAGTGGACCAGGGGGGGAGCAGTACTTC. This chain joins TRBV30 and TRBJ2-7, with D possibly being TRBD1 (7 bases). Trimming removed 1 base at V and 7 bases at J, with 11 bases between. Looked up from germline, CDR1 is GTSNPN and CDR2 is SVGIG (reference sequence). This CDR3 region has 12 residues.

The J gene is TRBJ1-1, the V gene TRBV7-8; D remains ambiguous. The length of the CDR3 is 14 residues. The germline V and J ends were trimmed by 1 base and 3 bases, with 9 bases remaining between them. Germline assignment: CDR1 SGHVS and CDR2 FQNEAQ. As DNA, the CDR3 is TGTGCCAGCAGCTTAGTTTCTGGGTACACTGAAGCTTTCTTT. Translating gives CASSLVSGYTEAFF. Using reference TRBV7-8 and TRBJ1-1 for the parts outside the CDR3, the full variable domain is GAGVSQSPRYKVAKRGQDVALRCDPISGHVSLFWYQQALGQGPEFLTYFQNEAQLDKSGLPSDRFFAERPEGSVSTLKIQRTQQEDSAVYLCASSLVSGYTEAFFGQGTRLTVV.

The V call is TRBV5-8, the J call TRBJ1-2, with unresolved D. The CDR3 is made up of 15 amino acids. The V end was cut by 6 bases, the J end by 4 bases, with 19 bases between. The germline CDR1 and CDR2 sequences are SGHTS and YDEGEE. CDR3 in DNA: TGTGCCAGCATACAAAATCCACGAAAGACCTATGGCTACACCTTC. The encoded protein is CASIQNPRKTYGYTF.

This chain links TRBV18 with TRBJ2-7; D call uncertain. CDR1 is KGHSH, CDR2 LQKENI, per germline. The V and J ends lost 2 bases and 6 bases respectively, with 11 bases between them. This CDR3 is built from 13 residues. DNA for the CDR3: TGTGCCAGCTCACCATACAGTGTTTCCGAGCAGTACTTC. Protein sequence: CASSPYSVSEQYF.

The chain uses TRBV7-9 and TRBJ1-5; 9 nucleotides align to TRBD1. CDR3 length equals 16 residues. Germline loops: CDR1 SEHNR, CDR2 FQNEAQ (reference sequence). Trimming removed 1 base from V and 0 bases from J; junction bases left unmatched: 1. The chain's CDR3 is CASSLGTGASNQPQHF. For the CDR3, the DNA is TGTGCCAGCAGCTTAGGGACAGGGGCTAGCAATCAGCCCCAGCATTTT.

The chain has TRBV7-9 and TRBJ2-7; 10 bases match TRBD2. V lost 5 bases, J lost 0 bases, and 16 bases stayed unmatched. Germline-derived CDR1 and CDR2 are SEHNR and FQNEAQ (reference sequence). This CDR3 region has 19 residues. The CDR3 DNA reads TGTGCCAGCAGCCCCACCAACCGTCTAGCGGGAGATGACTCCTACGAGCAGTACTTC. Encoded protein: CASSPTNRLAGDDSYEQYF.

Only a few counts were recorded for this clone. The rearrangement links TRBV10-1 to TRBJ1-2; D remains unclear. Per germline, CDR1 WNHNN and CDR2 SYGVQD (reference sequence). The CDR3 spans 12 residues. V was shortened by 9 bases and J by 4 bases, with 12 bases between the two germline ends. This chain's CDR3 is CARVGRTYGYTF. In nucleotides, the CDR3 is TGCGCCAGAGTGGGCAGGACCTATGGCTACACCTTC.

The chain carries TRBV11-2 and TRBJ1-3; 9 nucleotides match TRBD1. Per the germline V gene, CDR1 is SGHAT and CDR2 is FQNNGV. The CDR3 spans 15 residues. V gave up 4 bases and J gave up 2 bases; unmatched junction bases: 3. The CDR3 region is CASSSGQGPGNTIYF. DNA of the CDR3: TGTGCCAGCAGCTCCGGACAGGGGCCTGGAAACACCATATATTTT.

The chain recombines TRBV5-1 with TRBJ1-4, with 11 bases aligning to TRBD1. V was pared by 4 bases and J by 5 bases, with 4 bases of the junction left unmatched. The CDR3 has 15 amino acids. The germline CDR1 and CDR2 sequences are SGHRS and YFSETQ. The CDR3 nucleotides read TGCGCCAGCAGCCTCGGGGACAGGGGGAATGAAAAACTGTTTTTT. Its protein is CASSLGDRGNEKLFF.

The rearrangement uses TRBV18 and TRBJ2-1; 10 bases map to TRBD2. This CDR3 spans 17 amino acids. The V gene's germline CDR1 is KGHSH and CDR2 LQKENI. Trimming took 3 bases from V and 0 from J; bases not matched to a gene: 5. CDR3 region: CASSPLAGASSYNEQFF. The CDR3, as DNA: TGTGCCAGCTCACCTCTAGCGGGAGCCTCCTCCTACAATGAGCAGTTCTTC.

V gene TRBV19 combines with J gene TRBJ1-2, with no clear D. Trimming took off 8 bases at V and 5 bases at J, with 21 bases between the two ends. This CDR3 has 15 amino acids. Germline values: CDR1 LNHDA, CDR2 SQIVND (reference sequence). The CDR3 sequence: CASCPRAALLYGYTF. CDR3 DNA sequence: TGTGCCAGTTGTCCTCGGGCAGCTCTACTGTATGGCTACACCTTC.

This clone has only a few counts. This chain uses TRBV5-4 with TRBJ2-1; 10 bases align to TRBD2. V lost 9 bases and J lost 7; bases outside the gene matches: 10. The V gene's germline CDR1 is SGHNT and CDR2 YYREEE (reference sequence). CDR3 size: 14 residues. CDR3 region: CATSGRLVRNEQFF. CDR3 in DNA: TGTGCCACTAGCGGGAGACTTGTTAGGAATGAGCAGTTCTTC.

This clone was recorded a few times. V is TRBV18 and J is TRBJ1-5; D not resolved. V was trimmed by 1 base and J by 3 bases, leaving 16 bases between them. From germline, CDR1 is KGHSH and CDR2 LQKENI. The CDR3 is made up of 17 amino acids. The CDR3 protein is CASSPLRAGTLNQPQHF. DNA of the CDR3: TGTGCCAGCTCACCACTGCGTGCGGGAACCCTCAATCAGCCCCAGCATTTT.

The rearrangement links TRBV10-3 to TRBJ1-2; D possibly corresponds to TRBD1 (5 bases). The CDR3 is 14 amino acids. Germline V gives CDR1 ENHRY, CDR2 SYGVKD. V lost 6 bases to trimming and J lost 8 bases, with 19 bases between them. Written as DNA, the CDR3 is TGTGCCATCAGGCCGGGGGGGATCTCTGGAGGCTACACCTTC. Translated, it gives CAIRPGGISGGYTF.

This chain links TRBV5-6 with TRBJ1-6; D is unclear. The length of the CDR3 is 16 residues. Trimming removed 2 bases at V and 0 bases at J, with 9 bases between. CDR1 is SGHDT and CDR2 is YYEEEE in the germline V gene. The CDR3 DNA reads TGTGCCAGCAGCTTAGTAGGGAGCTCCTATAATTCACCCCTCCACTTT. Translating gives CASSLVGSSYNSPLHF.

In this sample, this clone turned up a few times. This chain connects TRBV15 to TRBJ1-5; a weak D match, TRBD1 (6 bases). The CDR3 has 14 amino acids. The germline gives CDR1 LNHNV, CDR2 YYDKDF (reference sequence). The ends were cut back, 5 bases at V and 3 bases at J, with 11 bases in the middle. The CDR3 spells CATSDRTVNQPQHF. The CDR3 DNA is TGTGCCACCAGCGACCGGACAGTCAATCAGCCCCAGCATTTT.

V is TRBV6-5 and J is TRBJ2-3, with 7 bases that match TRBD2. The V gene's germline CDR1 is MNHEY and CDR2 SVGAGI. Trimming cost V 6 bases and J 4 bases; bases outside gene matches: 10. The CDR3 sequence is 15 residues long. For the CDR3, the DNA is TGTGCCAGCAGAGCGAGCGGGAATGGCGCAGATACGCAGTATTTT. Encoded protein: CASRASGNGADTQYF.

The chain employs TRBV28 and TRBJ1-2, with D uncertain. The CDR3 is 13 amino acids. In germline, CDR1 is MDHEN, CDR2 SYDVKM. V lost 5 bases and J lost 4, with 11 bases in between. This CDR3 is CASSPLPPYGYTF. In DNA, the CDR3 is TGTGCCAGCAGTCCTTTACCCCCCTATGGCTACACCTTC.

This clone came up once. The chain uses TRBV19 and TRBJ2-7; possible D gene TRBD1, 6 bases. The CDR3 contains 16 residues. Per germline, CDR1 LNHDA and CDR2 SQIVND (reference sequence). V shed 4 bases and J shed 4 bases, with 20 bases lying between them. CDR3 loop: CASSTHRGQYGYEQYF. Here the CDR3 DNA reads TGTGCCAGTAGTACCCATAGAGGACAGTACGGATACGAGCAGTACTTC. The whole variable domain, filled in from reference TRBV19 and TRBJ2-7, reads DGGITQSPKYLFRKEGQNVTLSCEQNLNHDAMYWYRQDPGQGLRLIYYSQIVNDFQKGDIAEGYSVSREKKESFPLTVTSAQKNPTAFYLCASSTHRGQYGYEQYFGPGTRLTVT.